A selection of T cell receptor beta chains follows, all from one sample in a study of siplizumab effects on memory and regulatory T cells. Assay used: immunoSEQ multiplex PCR; TCRdb lists only in-frame clones, some missing. The sample lists approximately 50,000 clones, 93% occurring once. The sample consisted of CD8+ T cells sorted from blood. The origin of the receptors is a human donor in good health. Each CDR3 is given with its conserved first and last residue. A D gene is named only where the DNA matches it firmly. Clone size is shown for a subset of rows, as once, few, many or a class of expanded clone.

>TRBJ1-2|TRBD1|.|TRBV7-8
TGTGCCAGCAGCGACAGGACAGGGCGCTACACCTTC
CASSDRTGRYTF
>TRBJ2-7|.|.|TRBV19
TGTGCCAGTAGTATAGACAGGGAGAGGCAGGAGCAGTACTTC
CASSIDRERQEQYF
>TRBJ1-3|.|once|TRBV27
TGTGCCAGCAGTGCACAGGGTGGGGATGACACCATATATTTT
CASSAQGGDDTIYF
>TRBJ1-2|.|once|TRBV5-1
TGCGCCAGCAGCTTGGGGACAGTTTATGGCTACACCTTC
CASSLGTVYGYTF
>TRBJ2-1|TRBD2|.|TRBV27
TGTGCCAGCAGTACCGGGACTAGCGGGCGTAATGAGCAGTTCTTC
CASSTGTSGRNEQFF
>TRBJ1-1|.|.|TRBV19
TGTGCCAGTAGTATAAGGGGGAACACTGAAGCTTTCTTT
CASSIRGNTEAFF
>TRBJ1-1|.|.|TRBV4-2
TGTGCCAGCAGCCTTCACGCATCGGGCCCTGAAGCTTTCTTT
CASSLHASGPEAFF
>TRBJ2-5|TRBD2|.|TRBV28
TGTGCCAGCAGTTTAGGGGCTAGCGGGAGTGAGGAGACCCAGTACTTC
CASSLGASGSEETQYF
>TRBJ1-1|.|.|TRBV14
TGTGCCAGCAGCCAAGAATTCCAGCAGGGAGAAGCTTTCTTT
CASSQEFQQGEAFF
>TRBJ2-1|.|.|TRBV27
TGTGCCAGCAGTTTAAATCCCCAGTTTGAGTACAATGAGCAGTTCTTC
CASSLNPQFEYNEQFF
>TRBJ1-5|.|.|TRBV6-1
TGTGCCAGCCCGGGGGTGCGCGGGGCCCAGCATTTT
CASPGVRGAQHF
>TRBJ2-7|.|once|TRBV7-9
TGTGCCAGCAGCCATCCCAGCCTTAGCTCCTACGAGCAGTACTTC
CASSHPSLSSYEQYF
>TRBJ2-1|TRBD2|.|TRBV28
TGTGCCAGCAGTTTAAGGGAGCACGTATCGGGACTAGCGATCAATGAGCAGTTCTTC
CASSLREHVSGLAINEQFF
>TRBJ1-2|TRBD1|.|TRBV30
TGTGCCTGCACATCAGAGGACAGGGGTTCTGGCTACACCTTC
CACTSEDRGSGYTF
>TRBJ2-1|.|.|TRBV7-9
TGTGCCAGCTCGAACCCGGCAGGCAACTACAATGAGCAGTTCTTC
CASSNPAGNYNEQFF
>TRBJ2-7|TRBD2|.|TRBV29-1
TGCAGCGTTGAGAAGCGGGAGGGAGGCGTTTCCTACGAGCAGTACTTC
CSVEKREGGVSYEQYF
>TRBJ2-7|TRBD2|.|TRBV2
TGTGCCAGCCACGCCCTAGCGGGACACTACGAGCAGTACTTC
CASHALAGHYEQYF
>TRBJ2-3|.|.|TRBV28
TGTGCCAGCAGCCTACTAAAACTATTCCCTAGCACAGATACGCAGTATTTT
CASSLLKLFPSTDTQYF
>TRBJ1-3|.|.|TRBV28
TGTGCCAGCAGTTTATGGGGCGCGGACACCATATATTTT
CASSLWGADTIYF
>TRBJ2-3|.|.|TRBV5-6
TGTGCCAGCAGCTTAGACAGGGGCGGGAGTATCCCAGATACGCAGTATTTT
CASSLDRGGSIPDTQYF
>TRBJ1-5|.|.|TRBV5-6
TGTGCCAGCAGCTTGGAAGGGGGTATTGGCTCTAGCAATCAGCCCCAGCATTTT
CASSLEGGIGSSNQPQHF
>TRBJ1-1|TRBD1|.|TRBV27
TGTGCCAGCAGTGAGACAGGGAGCCCAGAAGCTTTCTTT
CASSETGSPEAFF
>TRBJ1-3|.|.|TRBV4-1
TGCGCCAGCAGCCAAGTCGGGGGGAACTCTGGAAACACCATATATTTT
CASSQVGGNSGNTIYF
>TRBJ2-1|.|.|TRBV7-8
TGTGCCAGCAGCTTAGGGGAAGGGGGGCGACCGACAATCAAGGAGCAGTTCTTC
CASSLGEGGRPTIKEQFF
>TRBJ2-7|.|.|TRBV29-1
TGCAGCTTCAGGCTCGCGTCGTCCTACGAGCAGTACTTC
CSFRLASSYEQYF
>TRBJ2-7|TRBD2|.|TRBV5-5
TGTGCCAGCAGCCCCGGGGGGGGGACAACCTACGAGCAGTACTTC
CASSPGGGTTYEQYF
>TRBJ1-1|TRBD1|.|TRBV7-3
TGTGCCAGCAGCCCGCAGGGGGCGGGCACTAAAGCTTTCTTT
CASSPQGAGTKAFF
>TRBJ2-5|TRBD1|.|TRBV9
TGTGCCAGCAGCCACCCGGGACAGGCAGAAGAGACCCAGTACTTC
CASSHPGQAEETQYF
>TRBJ1-1|.|few|TRBV30
TGTGCCTGGATACCGCCGTACATTGCTGAAGCTTTCTTT
CAWIPPYIAEAFF
>TRBJ2-7|.|.|TRBV6-1
TGTGCCAGCAGCGTCGAGGTCTACGAGCAGTACTTC
CASSVEVYEQYF
>TRBJ1-1|.|.|TRBV29-1
TGCAGCGTTCGGCTAGGCGGCATGAACACTGAAGCTTTCTTT
CSVRLGGMNTEAFF
>TRBJ2-1|.|.|TRBV27
TGTGCCAGCAGTTTTATCGCCGGTGAGCAGTTCTTC
CASSFIAGEQFF
>TRBJ2-1|TRBD2|.|TRBV4-1
TGCGCCAGCAGCCAAGTCGGGACTAGCCGTGGCAATGAGCAGTTCTTC
CASSQVGTSRGNEQFF
>TRBJ1-1|.|.|TRBV29-1
TGCAGCGTTGAAGATGTTGGCGGCACTGAAGCTTTCTTT
CSVEDVGGTEAFF
>TRBJ2-5|TRBD2|.|TRBV29-1
TGCAGCGCTGGGACTAGCGTAGAGACCCAGTACTTC
CSAGTSVETQYF
>TRBJ2-1|TRBD1|once|TRBV10-1
TGCGCCAGCAGTGAACACCCTAGAGCTCAGGGGGCCGATGAGCAGTTCTTC
CASSEHPRAQGADEQFF
>TRBJ1-6|.|.|TRBV7-9
TGTGCCAGCAGCTTAGGTGATCTCCTCCACTTT
CASSLGDLLHF
>TRBJ2-2|.|.|TRBV6-5
TGTGCCAGCAGTGAAGCTGGGCTCGAGGAGCTGTTTTTT
CASSEAGLEELFF
>TRBJ1-3|.|.|TRBV13
TGTGCCAGCAGTGACTCCGGGACCGCTTTTGGAAACACCATATATTTT
CASSDSGTAFGNTIYF
>TRBJ2-1|.|.|TRBV7-2
TGTGCCAGCAGCTTATCACCGCGGGGTAAATACAATGAGCAGTTCTTC
CASSLSPRGKYNEQFF